One sample yielded the 23 T cell receptor beta chains listed below, sequenced in a study of blood T cell repertoires in COVID-19. Using immunoSEQ multiplex PCR, the repertoire was profiled, and TCRdb retains in-frame clones only, with some absent. In the table there are around 230,000 clones, over 80% of which are singletons. Sequencing used peripheral blood. These receptors were obtained from a woman aged 70 to 79 with active or convalescent COVID-19.

The V gene is TRBV29-1, the J gene TRBJ2-3; TRBD1 matches 9 bases. CDR1 and CDR2 from the germline V gene are SQVTM and ANQGSEA. The CDR3 contains 14 residues. The V gene end was trimmed by 6 bases and the J gene end by 1 base; junction bases not matched to a gene: 5. Here the CDR3 reads CSVLRDRGTDTQYF. CDR3 in DNA: TGCAGCGTCCTCCGGGACAGGGGCACAGATACGCAGTATTTT.

V is TRBV5-1 and J is TRBJ2-3; D is possibly TRBD2 (6 bases). The V gene's germline CDR1 is SGHRS and CDR2 YFSETQ. V dropped 7 bases and J dropped 4 bases, with 10 bases sitting between them. CDR3 length: 12 amino acids. The CDR3 sequence is CASRREADTQYF. CDR3 in DNA: TGCGCCAGCCGGAGGGAGGCAGATACGCAGTATTTT.

This clone was observed a few times. This rearrangement joins TRBV7-9 to TRBJ1-6; a possible D gene is TRBD1 (6 bases). The CDR3 runs to 15 residues. V lost 5 bases and J 7 bases, leaving 15 bases between the germline ends. Germline lookup yields CDR1 SEHNR and CDR2 FQNEAQ (reference sequence). CDR3 sequence: CASSLPGTSNSPLHF. CDR3 DNA sequence: TGTGCCAGCAGCCTTCCCGGGACATCGAATTCACCCCTCCACTTT. The entire variable domain, with the rest obtained from reference TRBV7-9 and TRBJ1-6, is as follows: DTGVSQNPRHKITKRGQNVTFRCDPISEHNRLYWYRQTLGQGPEFLTYFQNEAQLEKSRLLSDRFSAERPKGSFSTLEIQRTEQGDSAMYLCASSLPGTSNSPLHFGNGTRLTVT.

This clone was recorded at least ten times. CDR3 sequence (DNA): TGTGCCAGCAATATACAGGGGGCGCATTCACCCCTCCACTTT. Translating it yields CASNIQGAHSPLHF. The V call is TRBV2, the J call TRBJ1-6; 9 positions match TRBD1. The CDR3 totals 14 residues. The V gene end was trimmed by 7 bases and the J gene end by 8 bases; junction bases not matched to a gene: 6. CDR1 SNHLY and CDR2 FYNNEI come from the germline V gene.

The rearrangement uses TRBV4-1 and TRBJ2-3; D might be TRBD2 (6 bases). Germline-derived CDR1 and CDR2 are MGHRA and YSYEKL. This CDR3 is 17 amino acids long. V dropped 1 base and J dropped 3 bases, with 17 bases sitting between them. CDR3 coding DNA: TGCGCCAGCAGCCAAGGACTAGGTTCCGCTGCTACAGATACGCAGTATTTT. Protein product: CASSQGLGSAATDTQYF.

The rearrangement joins TRBV12-3 or TRBV12-4 to TRBJ1-5; D is unclear. V dropped 4 bases and J dropped 8 bases, with 9 bases sitting between them. CDR3 length: 12 amino acids. The chain's CDR3 is CASSYVGEPQHF. As DNA, the CDR3 is TGTGCCAGCAGTTATGTGGGAGAGCCCCAGCATTTT.

The chain employs TRBV21-1 and TRBJ1-5. TRBV21-1 is reported as a pseudogene. CDR3 length: 14 residues. In nucleotides, the CDR3 is TGTGCCAGCAGCATGAGGGTAGGGAATCAGCCCCAGCATTTT. As protein: CASSMRVGNQPQHF.

The chain employs TRBV12-3 or TRBV12-4 and TRBJ2-7; TRBD1 aligns across 7 bases. This CDR3 contains 13 residues. V lost 6 bases and J lost 5; bases outside the gene matches: 7. The CDR3, as DNA: TGTGCCAGCAGGCTGACAGGGTCCCACGAGCAGTACTTC. This gives the protein CASRLTGSHEQYF.

J is TRBJ1-2 and V is TRBV3-1 (or the pseudogene TRBV3-2), with TRBD1 as a possible D gene (5 bases). Trimming cost V 10 bases and J 3 bases, with 15 bases left between them. Germline V gives CDR1 LGHDT, CDR2 YNNKEL (reference sequence). The CDR3 is 13 amino acids. CDR3: CATHDSFYYGYTF. The CDR3 DNA reads as TGTGCCACCCACGACAGTTTTTACTATGGCTACACCTTC.

This clone was picked up a small number of times. The CDR3 reads CAWTRYRSNTEAFF. The CDR3 nucleotides are TGTGCCTGGACCCGGTACAGGTCGAACACTGAAGCTTTCTTT. The genes are TRBV30 and TRBJ1-1; weak D call: TRBD1 (5 bases). Germline V gene data show CDR1 as GTSNPN and CDR2 as SVGIG (reference sequence). CDR3 length equals 14 residues. V lost 4 bases and J lost 1, with 13 bases in between.

In its sample, this clone was seen once. This chain links TRBV4-1 with TRBJ2-7; 7 bases are a match to TRBD1. The V segment lost 1 base and the J segment 1 base; nucleotides outside the gene matches: 10. CDR1 is MGHRA, CDR2 YSYEKL, per germline. The CDR3 extends over 17 amino acids. The CDR3 DNA follows: TGCGCCAGCAGCCAAGTAGCGTCCGGGACAGTATCCTACGAGCAGTACTTC. As protein: CASSQVASGTVSYEQYF.

This clone was detected only a few times. V and J are TRBV6-2 or TRBV6-3 and TRBJ2-2, with TRBD2 identical over 10 bases. V was pared by 2 bases and J by 0 bases, with 6 bases of the junction left unmatched. Germline loops: CDR1 MNHEY, CDR2 SVGEGT. CDR3 length: 18 amino acids. CDR3 in DNA: TGTGCCAGCAGTTACGTGCTAGCGGGGGCGTCGAACACCGGGGAGCTGTTTTTT. This codes for CASSYVLAGASNTGELFF.

The chain carries TRBV7-9 and TRBJ2-3; 13 nucleotides line up with TRBD2. With V trimmed by 5 bases and J by 3 bases, 5 bases remained unmatched. The V gene's germline CDR1 is SEHNR and CDR2 FQNEAQ (reference sequence). The CDR3 contains 16 residues. The CDR3 DNA sequence: TGTGCCAGCAGCCCTGGACTAGCGGGGGCAACAGATACGCAGTATTTT. It is translated as CASSPGLAGATDTQYF.

V gene TRBV3-1 (or the pseudogene TRBV3-2) combines with J gene TRBJ1-1; no clear D. Germline assignment: CDR1 LGHDT and CDR2 YNNKEL (reference sequence). V lost 5 bases and J lost 5, with 15 bases in between. This CDR3 has 14 amino acids. CDR3 DNA sequence: TGTGCCAGCAGCTTTGAAAGACGGGGAACTGAAGCTTTCTTT. Protein: CASSFERRGTEAFF.

J is TRBJ1-1 and V is TRBV7-3; D unresolved. This CDR3 region has 13 residues. Germline values: CDR1 SGHTA, CDR2 FQGTGA. Trimming left V 5 bases short and J 3 bases short, with 10 bases between. The CDR3 protein is CASSPGRDTEAFF. The CDR3 coding sequence is TGTGCCAGCAGCCCGGGGAGGGACACTGAAGCTTTCTTT.

A few counts support this clone. This chain uses TRBV4-1 with TRBJ2-1; possibly TRBD2 for D (6 bases). The CDR3 length is 18 residues. Looked up from germline, CDR1 is MGHRA and CDR2 is YSYEKL. Deletions cut 5 bases from V and 1 base from J, with 21 bases between. The DNA for the CDR3 is TGCGCCAGCAGCGAAATCCACCCGGGCGGGAAATCCTACAATGAGCAGTTCTTC. Amino acids: CASSEIHPGGKSYNEQFF.

The chain recombines TRBV30 with TRBJ1-3; D gene uncertain. CDR1 is GTSNPN and CDR2 is SVGIG in the germline V gene (reference sequence). This CDR3 has 11 amino acids. V dropped 4 bases and J dropped 8 bases, with 9 bases sitting between them. The DNA of the CDR3 is TGTGCCTGGACAGTGTCTGACACCATATATTTT. It specifies CAWTVSDTIYF.

The genes are TRBV4-2 and TRBJ1-6; 8 bases map to TRBD1. Trimming removed 4 bases from V and 10 bases from J; junction bases left unmatched: 12. The CDR3 covers 16 residues. Germline loops: CDR1 LGHNA, CDR2 YNFKEQ. For the CDR3, the DNA is TGTGCCAGCAGCCCAAGTCGGACAGGGAGAGGGTCACCCCTCCACTTT. Residues: CASSPSRTGRGSPLHF.

This chain uses TRBV10-3 with TRBJ2-1; 8 positions match TRBD2. Trimming at V came to 8 bases and at J to 7 bases, leaving 7 bases not matched to a gene. Per the germline V gene, CDR1 is ENHRY and CDR2 is SYGVKD. This CDR3 spans 13 amino acids. CDR3 bases: TGTGCCATCCGGGAGGGCCCGGGGAATGAGCAGTTCTTC. As protein: CAIREGPGNEQFF.

The gene calls are TRBV4-3 and TRBJ1-3; D is unclear. This CDR3 is 15 amino acids long. Trimming took off 0 bases at V and 2 bases at J, with 8 bases between the two ends. Germline V gene data show CDR1 as LGHNA and CDR2 as YSLEER. The CDR3 DNA reads as TGCGCCAGCAGCCAAGATCCCGGTCCTGGAAACACCATATATTTT. Encoded protein: CASSQDPGPGNTIYF.

This clone was observed a handful of times. The chain links TRBV5-1 to TRBJ2-2; D is possibly TRBD1 (6 bases). The V and J ends lost 2 bases and 3 bases respectively, with 11 bases between them. Germline V CDR1 and CDR2: SGHRS, YFSETQ. The CDR3 covers 15 residues. As DNA, the CDR3 is TGCGCCAGCAGCTTTCAGGGGCTGTACACCGGGGAGCTGTTTTTT. Amino acids: CASSFQGLYTGELFF. Full variable domain (rest looked up from reference TRBV5-1 and TRBJ2-2): KAGVTQTPRYLIKTRGQQVTLSCSPISGHRSVSWYQQTPGQGLQFLFEYFSETQRNKGNFPGRFSGRQFSNSRSEMNVSTLELGDSALYLCASSFQGLYTGELFFGEGSRLTVL.

The chain combines TRBV6-5 with TRBJ1-1, with a weak D call TRBD1 (6 bases). Germline CDR1 is MNHEY and CDR2 is SVGAGI. This CDR3 has 14 amino acids. The V end was cut by 6 bases, the J end by 4 bases, with 15 bases between. The CDR3: CASRRLQGRTEAFF. Written as DNA, the CDR3 is TGTGCCAGCAGGAGGTTACAGGGTCGCACTGAAGCTTTCTTT.

The rearrangement links TRBV19 to TRBJ1-4; a weak D match, TRBD1 (5 bases). Germline values: CDR1 LNHDA, CDR2 SQIVND (reference sequence). The CDR3 length is 18 residues. V was cut by 6 bases and J by 5 bases, with 25 bases left in between. CDR3 protein: CASRLSSPTRGSNEKLFF. The CDR3 nucleotides read TGTGCCAGTAGGCTGAGTTCCCCCACAAGGGGCTCCAATGAAAAACTGTTTTTT.